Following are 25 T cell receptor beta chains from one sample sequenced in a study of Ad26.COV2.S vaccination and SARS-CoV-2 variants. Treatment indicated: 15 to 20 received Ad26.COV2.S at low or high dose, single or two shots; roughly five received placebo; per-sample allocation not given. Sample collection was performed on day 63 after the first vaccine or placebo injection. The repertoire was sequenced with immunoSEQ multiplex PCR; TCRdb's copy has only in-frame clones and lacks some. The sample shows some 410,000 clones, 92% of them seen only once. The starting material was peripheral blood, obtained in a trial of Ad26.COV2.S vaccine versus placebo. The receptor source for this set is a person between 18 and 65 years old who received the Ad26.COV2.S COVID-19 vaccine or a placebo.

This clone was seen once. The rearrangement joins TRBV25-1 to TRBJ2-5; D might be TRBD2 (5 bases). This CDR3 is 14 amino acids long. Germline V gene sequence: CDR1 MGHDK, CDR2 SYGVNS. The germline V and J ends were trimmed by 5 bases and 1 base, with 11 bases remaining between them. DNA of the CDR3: TGTGCCAGCAGTTTGGAGCGGAGCCAAGAGACCCAGTACTTC. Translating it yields CASSLERSQETQYF.

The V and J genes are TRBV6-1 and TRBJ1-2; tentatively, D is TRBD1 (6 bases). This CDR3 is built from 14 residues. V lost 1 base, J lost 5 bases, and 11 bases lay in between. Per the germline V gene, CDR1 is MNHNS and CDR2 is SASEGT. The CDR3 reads CASSEGGAWYGYTF. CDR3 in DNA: TGTGCCAGCAGTGAAGGGGGGGCTTGGTATGGCTACACCTTC.

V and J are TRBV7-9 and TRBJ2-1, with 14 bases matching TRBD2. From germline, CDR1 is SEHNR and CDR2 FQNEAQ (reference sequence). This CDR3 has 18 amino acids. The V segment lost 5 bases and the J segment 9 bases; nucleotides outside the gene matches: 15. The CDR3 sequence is CASSPGTSGGGRFVEQFF. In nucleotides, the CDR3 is TGTGCCAGCAGCCCCGGGACTAGCGGGGGCGGGAGGTTTGTTGAGCAGTTCTTC.

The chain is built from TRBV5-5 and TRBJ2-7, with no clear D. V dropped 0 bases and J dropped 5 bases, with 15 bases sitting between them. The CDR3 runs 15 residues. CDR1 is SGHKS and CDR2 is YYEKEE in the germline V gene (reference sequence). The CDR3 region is CASSLASRSPNEQYF. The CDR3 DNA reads TGTGCCAGCAGCTTGGCCTCCAGGAGCCCTAACGAGCAGTACTTC.

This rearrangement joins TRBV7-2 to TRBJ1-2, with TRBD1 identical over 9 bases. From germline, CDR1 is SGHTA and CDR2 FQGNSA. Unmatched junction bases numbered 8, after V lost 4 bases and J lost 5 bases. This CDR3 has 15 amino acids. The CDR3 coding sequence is TGTGCCAGCAGCTCCTACAGGGGGCCGAAGTATGGCTACACCTTC. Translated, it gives CASSSYRGPKYGYTF.

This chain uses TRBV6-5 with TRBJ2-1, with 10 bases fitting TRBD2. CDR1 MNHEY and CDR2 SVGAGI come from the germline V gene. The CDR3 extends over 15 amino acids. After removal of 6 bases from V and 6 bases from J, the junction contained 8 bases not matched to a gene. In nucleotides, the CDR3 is TGTGCCAGCAGCAACAAGCGGGGGGGCCGCAATGAGCAGTTCTTC. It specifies CASSNKRGGRNEQFF.

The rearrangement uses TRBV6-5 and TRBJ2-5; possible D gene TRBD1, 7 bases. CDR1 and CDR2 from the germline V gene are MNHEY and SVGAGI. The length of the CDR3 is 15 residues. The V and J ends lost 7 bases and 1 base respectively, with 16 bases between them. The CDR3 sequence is CASTRWRDSQETQYF. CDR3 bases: TGTGCCAGCACCCGATGGCGGGACAGCCAAGAGACCCAGTACTTC.

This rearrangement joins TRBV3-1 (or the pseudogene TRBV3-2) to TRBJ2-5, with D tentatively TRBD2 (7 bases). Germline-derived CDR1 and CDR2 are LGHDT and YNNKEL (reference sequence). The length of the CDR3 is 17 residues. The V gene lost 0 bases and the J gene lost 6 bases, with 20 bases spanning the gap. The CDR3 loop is CASSQDYVRGGVKTQYF. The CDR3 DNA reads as TGTGCCAGCAGCCAAGATTATGTGAGGGGGGGCGTGAAGACCCAGTACTTC.

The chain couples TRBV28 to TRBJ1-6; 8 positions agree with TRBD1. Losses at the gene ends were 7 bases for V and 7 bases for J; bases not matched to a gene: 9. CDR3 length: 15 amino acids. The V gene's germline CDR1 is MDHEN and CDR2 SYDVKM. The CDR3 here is CASKNAGTGNSPLHF. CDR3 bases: TGTGCCAGCAAAAACGCTGGGACAGGCAATTCACCCCTCCACTTT.

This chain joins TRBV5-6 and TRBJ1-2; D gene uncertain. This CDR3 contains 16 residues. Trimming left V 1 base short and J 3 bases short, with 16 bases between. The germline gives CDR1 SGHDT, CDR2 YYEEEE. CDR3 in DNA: TGTGCCAGCAGCTTGTTCGGGATCCAAGTTGACTATGGCTACACCTTC. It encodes CASSLFGIQVDYGYTF.

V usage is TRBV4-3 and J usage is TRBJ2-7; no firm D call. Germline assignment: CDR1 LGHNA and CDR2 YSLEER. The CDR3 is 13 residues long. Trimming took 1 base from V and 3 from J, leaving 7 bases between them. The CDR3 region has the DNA TGCGCCAGCAGCCAAGGTGGGGACTACGAGCAGTACTTC. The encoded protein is CASSQGGDYEQYF.

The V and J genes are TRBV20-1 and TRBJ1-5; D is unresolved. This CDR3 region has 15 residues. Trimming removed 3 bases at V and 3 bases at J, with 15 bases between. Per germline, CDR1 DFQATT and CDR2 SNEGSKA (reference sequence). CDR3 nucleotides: TGCAGTGCTAGTTATTTTGAGGGTTTCAATCAGCCCCAGCATTTT. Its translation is CSASYFEGFNQPQHF.

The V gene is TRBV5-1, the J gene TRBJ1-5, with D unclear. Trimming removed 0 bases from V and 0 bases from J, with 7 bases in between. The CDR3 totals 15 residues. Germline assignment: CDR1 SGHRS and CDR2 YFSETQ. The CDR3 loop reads CASSLGDGSNQPQHF. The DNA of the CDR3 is TGCGCCAGCAGCTTGGGGGATGGTAGCAATCAGCCCCAGCATTTT.

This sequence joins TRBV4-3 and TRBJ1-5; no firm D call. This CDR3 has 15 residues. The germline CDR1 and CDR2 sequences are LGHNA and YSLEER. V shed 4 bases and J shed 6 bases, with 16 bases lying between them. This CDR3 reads CASSPEILGFQPQHF. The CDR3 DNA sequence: TGCGCCAGCAGCCCTGAGATTCTGGGGTTTCAGCCCCAGCATTTT.

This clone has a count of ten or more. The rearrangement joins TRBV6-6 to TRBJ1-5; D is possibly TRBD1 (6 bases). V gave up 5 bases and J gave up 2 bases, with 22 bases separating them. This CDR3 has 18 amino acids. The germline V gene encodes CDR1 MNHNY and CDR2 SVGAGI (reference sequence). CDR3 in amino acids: CASSPNLRGAGRNQPQHF. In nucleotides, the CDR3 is TGTGCCAGCAGTCCCAATCTTCGGGGGGCCGGTCGCAATCAGCCCCAGCATTTT.

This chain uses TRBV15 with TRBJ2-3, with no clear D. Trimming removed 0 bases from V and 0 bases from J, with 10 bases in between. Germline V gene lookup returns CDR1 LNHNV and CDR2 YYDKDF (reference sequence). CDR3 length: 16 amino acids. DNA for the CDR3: TGTGCCACCAGCAGAGACAGAATTTCTAGCACAGATACGCAGTATTTT. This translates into CATSRDRISSTDTQYF. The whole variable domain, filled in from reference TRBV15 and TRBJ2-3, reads DAMVIQNPRYQVTQFGKPVTLSCSQTLNHNVMYWYQQKSSQAPKLLFHYYDKDFNNEADTPDNFQSRRPNTSFCFLDIRSPGLGDTAMYLCATSRDRISSTDTQYFGPGTRLTVL.

CDR3 bases: TGCGCCAGCAGCTTGGTGGGTTCTGGATCGCAAAATGAGCAGTTCTTC. Protein sequence: CASSLVGSGSQNEQFF. The genes are TRBV5-1 and TRBJ2-1; D is unresolved. The CDR3 runs to 16 residues. Germline CDR1 and CDR2: SGHRS and YFSETQ. With 0 bases removed from V and 7 bases from J, the gap between germline ends came to 17 bases.

The CDR3 DNA sequence: TGTGCCAGCTCACCACTTGGACAGGGCGGAGAAAAACTGTTTTTT. This translates into CASSPLGQGGEKLFF. The genes are TRBV18 and TRBJ1-4; 8 bases match TRBD1. Germline loops: CDR1 KGHSH, CDR2 LQKENI. Germline trimming cut 1 base from V and 8 bases from J; bases unmatched to any gene: 6. The CDR3 is 15 amino acids.

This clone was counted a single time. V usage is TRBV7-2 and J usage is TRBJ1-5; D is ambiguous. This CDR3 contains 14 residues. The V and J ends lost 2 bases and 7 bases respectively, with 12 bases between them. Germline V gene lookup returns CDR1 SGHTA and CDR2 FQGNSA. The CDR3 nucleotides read TGTGCCAGCAGCTTAAAGTGGGGAGAGCAGCCCCAGCATTTT. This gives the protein CASSLKWGEQPQHF. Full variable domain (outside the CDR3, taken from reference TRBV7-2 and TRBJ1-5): GAGVSQSPSNKVTEKGKDVELRCDPISGHTALYWYRQSLGQGLEFLIYFQGNSAPDKSGLPSDRFSAERTGGSVSTLTIQRTQQEDSAVYLCASSLKWGEQPQHFGDGTRLSIL.

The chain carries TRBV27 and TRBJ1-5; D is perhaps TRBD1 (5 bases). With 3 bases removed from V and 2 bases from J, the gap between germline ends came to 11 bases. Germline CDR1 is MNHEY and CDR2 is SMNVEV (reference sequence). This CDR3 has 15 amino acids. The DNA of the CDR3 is TGTGCCAGCAGTTTCTGGGGGTCCGGCAATCAGCCCCAGCATTTT. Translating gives CASSFWGSGNQPQHF.

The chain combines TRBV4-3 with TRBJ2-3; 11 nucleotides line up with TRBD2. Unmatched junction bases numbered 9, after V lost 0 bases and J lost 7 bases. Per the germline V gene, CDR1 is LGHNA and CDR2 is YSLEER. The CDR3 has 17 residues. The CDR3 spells CASSQERLAGPVHTQYF. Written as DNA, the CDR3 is TGCGCCAGCAGCCAAGAAAGACTAGCGGGGCCTGTTCATACGCAGTATTTT.

The CDR3 loop reads CASSVDRDGYTF. The CDR3, as DNA: TGTGCCAGCAGCGTAGACAGGGATGGCTACACCTTC. The V and J genes are TRBV9 and TRBJ1-2; D possibly corresponds to TRBD1 (6 bases). The germline V and J ends were trimmed by 0 bases and 6 bases, with 6 bases remaining between them. Germline V gene lookup returns CDR1 SGDLS and CDR2 YYNGEE. The CDR3 runs 12 residues.

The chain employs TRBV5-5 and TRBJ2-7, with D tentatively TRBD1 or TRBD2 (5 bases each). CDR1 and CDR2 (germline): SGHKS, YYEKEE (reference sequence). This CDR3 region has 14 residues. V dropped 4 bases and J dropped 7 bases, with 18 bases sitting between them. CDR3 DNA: TGTGCCAGCAGCACCCCGGGGCTAGCCGGGGAGCAGTACTTC. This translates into CASSTPGLAGEQYF. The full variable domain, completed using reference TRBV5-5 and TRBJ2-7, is DAGVTQSPTHLIKTRGQQVTLRCSPISGHKSVSWYQQVLGQGPQFIFQYYEKEERGRGNFPDRFSARQFPNYSSELNVNALLLGDSALYLCASSTPGLAGEQYFGPGTRLTVT.

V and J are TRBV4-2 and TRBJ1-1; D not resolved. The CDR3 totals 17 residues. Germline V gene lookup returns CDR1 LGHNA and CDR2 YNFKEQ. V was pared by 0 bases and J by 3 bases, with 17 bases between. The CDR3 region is CASSQDKSLGLDTEAFF. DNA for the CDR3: TGTGCCAGCAGCCAAGACAAAAGTTTGGGCTTGGACACTGAAGCTTTCTTT.

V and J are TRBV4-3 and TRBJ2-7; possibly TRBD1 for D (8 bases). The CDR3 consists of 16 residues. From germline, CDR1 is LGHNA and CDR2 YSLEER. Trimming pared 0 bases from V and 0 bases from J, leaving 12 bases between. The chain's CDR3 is CASSQDSGTGSYEQYF. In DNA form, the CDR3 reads TGCGCCAGCAGCCAAGACAGCGGGACAGGCTCCTACGAGCAGTACTTC.